This TCR beta chain is drawn from a study of graft-versus-host responses after intestinal transplantation. This CDR3 has 15 residues. J lost 2 bases, V lost 3 bases, and 3 bases had no gene match. CDR1 and CDR2 from the germline V gene are SGHNT and YYREEE (reference sequence). Repertoires were generated with immunoSEQ multiplex PCR, while TCRdb's copy carries only in-frame clones and drops some. The sample includes thousands of clones, roughly 21% of them seen just once. The source material was alloreactive CD4+ T cells from a mixed lymphocyte reaction culture, sampled before transplantation. Regarding subset: CFSE-low proliferating T cells sorted from roughly 6-day pre-transplant mixed lymphocyte reaction (GvH or HvG direction). The clonotype originates from a human patient who was an organ donor for intestinal transplantation. The rearrangement uses TRBV5-4 and TRBJ2-1; 9 bases align to TRBD1. CDR3 loop: CASSWGQGTYNEQFF. For the CDR3, the DNA is TGTGCCAGCAGCTGGGGACAGGGAACCTACAATGAGCAGTTCTTC.